These 24 T cell receptor beta chains were sequenced from one sample in a study of blood T cell repertoires in COVID-19. Profiling relied on immunoSEQ multiplex PCR, and the TCRdb table lists in-frame clones only, not all of them. The profile shows roughly 180,000 clones, around 85% of them singletons. Sequencing input: peripheral blood. These receptors were taken from an older woman with acute or convalescent COVID-19.

This sequence joins TRBV6-6 and TRBJ2-1, with 12 bases lining up with TRBD2. The CDR3 runs to 17 residues. Trimming removed 5 bases from V and 9 bases from J; junction bases left unmatched: 14. The germline V gene has CDR1 MNHNY and CDR2 SVGAGI (reference sequence). Written as DNA, the CDR3 is TGTGCCAGCAGTCAAAATAGACTAGCGGGAGCTTCCGGTGAGCAGTTCTTC. This translates into CASSQNRLAGASGEQFF.

As DNA, the CDR3 is TGTGCCAGCAGTTTAACTCAGGGGAGCACTGAAGCTTTCTTT. Its protein is CASSLTQGSTEAFF. The genes are TRBV6-5 and TRBJ1-1, with a possible D match to TRBD1 (6 bases). The ends were cut back, 4 bases at V and 4 bases at J, with 13 bases in the middle. Germline V gene lookup returns CDR1 MNHEY and CDR2 SVGAGI. This CDR3 region has 14 residues.

The chain couples TRBV5-1 to TRBJ2-1; the match to TRBD2 covers 9 bases. Germline V gene lookup returns CDR1 SGHRS and CDR2 YFSETQ. V was pared by 3 bases and J by 4 bases, with 11 bases of the junction left unmatched. The CDR3 runs 17 residues. The CDR3 region is CASSSPNGTSRYNEQFF. CDR3 in DNA: TGCGCCAGCAGCTCCCCGAACGGGACTAGCAGATACAATGAGCAGTTCTTC.

The V gene is TRBV3-1 (or the pseudogene TRBV3-2), the J gene TRBJ2-1; TRBD2 aligns across 12 bases. The CDR3 runs 15 residues. V was clipped by 6 bases and J by 9 bases; unmatched bases: 9. Germline V lookup: CDR1 LGHDT, CDR2 YNNKEL (reference sequence). In DNA form, the CDR3 reads TGTGCCAGCAGTCTGCCTCTAGCGGGAGGGGGTGAGCAGTTCTTC. Amino acids: CASSLPLAGGGEQFF.

This clone came up once. The chain couples TRBV5-1 to TRBJ1-3, with 8 nucleotides matching TRBD1. The CDR3 totals 16 residues. V dropped 1 base and J dropped 3; count of bases not matched to a gene: 6. CDR1 is SGHRS and CDR2 is YFSETQ in the germline V gene. CDR3 sequence (DNA): TGCGCCAGCAGCTTGAGAGCAGGGGGCGTTGGAAACACCATATATTTT. Translating gives CASSLRAGGVGNTIYF.

V is TRBV10-1 and J is TRBJ1-1; D is possibly TRBD1 (5 bases). From germline, CDR1 is WNHNN and CDR2 SYGVQD (reference sequence). V was cut by 6 bases and J by 6 bases, with 23 bases left in between. This CDR3 comprises 16 residues. The CDR3 is CASSGGRLGVYSEAFF. The CDR3 DNA reads TGCGCCAGCAGCGGGGGTCGGTTGGGGGTATATTCTGAAGCTTTCTTT.

The chain couples TRBV19 to TRBJ2-5, with D possibly being TRBD1 or TRBD2 (12 bases each). The V and J ends lost 5 bases and 4 bases respectively, with 35 bases between them. The CDR3 extends over 21 amino acids. Germline V gives CDR1 LNHDA, CDR2 SQIVND (reference sequence). In DNA, the CDR3 is TGTGCCAGTAGTGTCTGGGACAGGGGGCTCCTAGCGGGAGGGTCGGGAGAGACCCAGTACTTC. It specifies CASSVWDRGLLAGGSGETQYF.

V and J are TRBV27 and TRBJ2-7, with 7 bases that match TRBD1. Per germline, CDR1 MNHEY and CDR2 SMNVEV (reference sequence). After removal of 5 bases from V and 6 bases from J, the junction contained 13 bases not matched to a gene. The length of the CDR3 is 15 residues. The CDR3 loop is CASSEPGTVPAEQYF. The CDR3 DNA is TGTGCCAGCAGTGAACCCGGGACAGTTCCCGCCGAGCAGTACTTC.

This clone was seen more than once but under ten times. The chain combines TRBV11-2 with TRBJ2-1; 7 nucleotides line up with TRBD2. The junction had 7 bases not matched to a gene; V was cut back by 5 bases and J by 9 bases. The CDR3 covers 13 residues. Looked up from germline, CDR1 is SGHAT and CDR2 is FQNNGV. CDR3 region: CASSRRLAGEQFF. The CDR3 DNA is TGTGCCAGCAGCCGAAGACTAGCTGGTGAGCAGTTCTTC.

This chain uses TRBV4-2 with TRBJ2-7, with D possibly TRBD2 on 5 matching bases. The germline V gene has CDR1 LGHNA and CDR2 YNFKEQ. Trimming removed 4 bases at V and 1 base at J, with 14 bases between. The CDR3 contains 15 residues. The CDR3 region has the DNA TGTGCCAGCAGCCTCCAAACTGGAGGATCCTACGAGCAGTACTTC. Encoded protein: CASSLQTGGSYEQYF.

V gene TRBV5-1 combines with J gene TRBJ2-1; TRBD2 matches at 9 bases. CDR3 length: 14 residues. Losses at the gene ends were 4 bases for V and 6 bases for J; bases not matched to a gene: 5. The germline gives CDR1 SGHRS, CDR2 YFSETQ. In nucleotides, the CDR3 is TGCGCCAGCAGCGTCGGGACTAGCTTCAATGAGCAGTTCTTC. Translation: CASSVGTSFNEQFF.

The gene calls are TRBV6-2 or TRBV6-3 and TRBJ2-7; D might be TRBD2 (6 bases). The CDR3 has 15 residues. Germline CDR1 MNHEY, CDR2 SVGEGT. The germline V and J ends were trimmed by 3 bases and 5 bases, with 17 bases remaining between them. CDR3 DNA: TGTGCCAGCAGTTATCGAGGCGGGAAAGTCAACGAGCAGTACTTC. It encodes CASSYRGGKVNEQYF.

V and J are TRBV24-1 and TRBJ2-2; D may be TRBD2 (6 bases). V lost 3 bases and J lost 7, with 11 bases in between. The CDR3 length is 14 residues. The germline gives CDR1 KGHDR, CDR2 SFDVKD. In DNA form, the CDR3 reads TGTGCCACCAGTGATCCCAGGAGGGACGGGGAGCTGTTTTTT. Residues: CATSDPRRDGELFF.

This clone appeared many times. The chain links TRBV27 to TRBJ2-7, with D possibly matching TRBD1 (6 bases). Trimming took off 2 bases at V and 3 bases at J, with 14 bases between the two ends. Per the germline V gene, CDR1 is MNHEY and CDR2 is SMNVEV (reference sequence). The CDR3 has 15 amino acids. The CDR3 loop is CASSLKGDGVYEQYV. As DNA, the CDR3 is TGTGCCAGCAGTTTAAAGGGGGATGGGGTCTACGAGCAGTACGTC.

The chain couples TRBV14 to TRBJ2-1, with 13 bases identical to TRBD2. Germline V gene data show CDR1 as SGHDN and CDR2 as FVKESK. The CDR3 extends over 15 amino acids. V lost 1 base to trimming and J lost 8 bases; unmatched junction nucleotides: 2. CDR3 sequence reads: CASSQVTSGRHEQFF. The CDR3 nucleotides read TGTGCCAGCAGCCAAGTGACTAGCGGGAGGCATGAGCAGTTCTTC. Variable domain in full (rest from reference TRBV14 and TRBJ2-1): EAGVTQFPSHSVIEKGQTVTLRCDPISGHDNLYWYRRVMGKEIKFLLHFVKESKQDESGMPNNRFLAERTGGTYSTLKVQPAELEDSGVYFCASSQVTSGRHEQFFGPGTRLTVL.

This chain connects TRBV18 to TRBJ2-3; D may be TRBD2 (5 bases). Germline CDR1 reads KGHSH; CDR2 reads LQKENI. The CDR3 consists of 15 residues. Trimming left V 3 bases short and J 0 bases short, with 10 bases between. The CDR3 DNA follows: TGTGCCAGCTCACCGGACGGGGTTAGCACAGATACGCAGTATTTT. It specifies CASSPDGVSTDTQYF.

The V and J genes are TRBV5-4 and TRBJ2-7; 7 nucleotides match TRBD1. Trimming took 0 bases from V and 0 from J; bases not matched to a gene: 3. Germline values: CDR1 SGHNT, CDR2 YYREEE (reference sequence). The CDR3 runs to 15 residues. The DNA for the CDR3 is TGTGCCAGCAGCTTGGGGGGACAGTCCTCCTACGAGCAGTACTTC. Residues: CASSLGGQSSYEQYF.

This clone was counted between two and nine times. The V call is TRBV24-1, the J call TRBJ2-1; 8 bases are shared with TRBD1. Germline V gene data show CDR1 as KGHDR and CDR2 as SFDVKD. There are 15 residues in the CDR3. V lost 4 bases and J lost 5; bases outside the gene matches: 6. CDR3 nucleotides: TGTGCCACCAGTGACCTGGACAGGGATCACAATGAGCAGTTCTTC. Amino acids: CATSDLDRDHNEQFF.

The chain has TRBV7-9 and TRBJ1-3, with D unclear. With 5 bases removed from V and 0 bases from J, the gap between germline ends came to 14 bases. CDR3 size: 16 residues. CDR1 SEHNR and CDR2 FQNEAQ come from the germline V gene (reference sequence). The CDR3 is CASSRTPGSSGNTIYF. The CDR3 bases are TGTGCCAGCAGCCGTACTCCAGGAAGCTCTGGAAACACCATATATTTT.

This chain links TRBV24-1 with TRBJ2-1; 12 nucleotides match TRBD2. CDR1 KGHDR and CDR2 SFDVKD come from the germline V gene. The CDR3 runs 17 residues. With V trimmed by 3 bases and J by 5 bases, 7 bases remained unmatched. CDR3 amino acids: CATSDPSGREEDNEQFF. The DNA for the CDR3 is TGTGCCACCAGTGATCCTAGCGGGAGGGAGGAGGACAATGAGCAGTTCTTC.

The chain is built from TRBV12-3 or TRBV12-4 and TRBJ1-2; TRBD1 matches 8 bases. The CDR3 spans 13 residues. V lost 6 bases, J lost 8 bases, and 8 bases stayed unmatched. The CDR3 bases are TGTGCCAGCAGCCGACAGGGGAATGTGGGCTACACCTTC. This translates into CASSRQGNVGYTF.

The V and J genes are TRBV15 and TRBJ1-5, with TRBD1 identical over 8 bases. The V segment lost 4 bases and the J segment 7 bases; nucleotides outside the gene matches: 9. Germline V gives CDR1 LNHNV, CDR2 YYDKDF (reference sequence). The length of the CDR3 is 15 residues. The CDR3 loop is CATSTGTGAGQPQHF. The CDR3 DNA sequence: TGTGCCACCAGCACCGGGACAGGAGCTGGGCAGCCCCAGCATTTT. Using reference TRBV15 and TRBJ1-5 for the parts outside the CDR3, the full variable domain is DAMVIQNPRYQVTQFGKPVTLSCSQTLNHNVMYWYQQKSSQAPKLLFHYYDKDFNNEADTPDNFQSRRPNTSFCFLDIRSPGLGDTAMYLCATSTGTGAGQPQHFGDGTRLSIL.

This clone was seen a few times. The genes are TRBV18 and TRBJ2-2; possible D gene TRBD1, 6 bases. CDR1 is KGHSH and CDR2 is LQKENI in the germline V gene. V was clipped by 5 bases and J by 7 bases, with 17 bases between them. The CDR3 runs 15 residues. The CDR3 region has the DNA TGTGCCAGCTCAGCGTCCACAGGGAGAATCGGGGAGCTGTTTTTT. This sequence encodes CASSASTGRIGELFF.

The V gene is TRBV28, the J gene TRBJ2-1; 8 nucleotides agree with TRBD2. Losses at the gene ends were 3 bases for V and 4 bases for J; bases not matched to a gene: 8. The CDR3 loop spans 16 amino acids. In germline, CDR1 is MDHEN, CDR2 SYDVKM. CDR3 in DNA: TGTGCCAGCAGTTTCTCCAGCGGGAGCCGATACAATGAGCAGTTCTTC. Translation: CASSFSSGSRYNEQFF.